This TCR beta chain appears in the sequencing data of a study of T cells in Graves' hyperthyroidism and ophthalmopathy. The CDR3 runs 14 residues. Germline V gives CDR1 SGHDT, CDR2 YYEEEE. Trimming at V came to 2 bases and at J to 4 bases, leaving 1 base not matched to a gene. Ophthalmopathy in the patients scored at least 3 on Clinical Activity Score and at least 4 on NOSPECS grade, lasting under 3 months. On the basis of clinical symptoms, serum thyroxine and TRAb, thyroid ultrasound and orbital computed tomography, diagnoses were made. The CDR3 regions of TCR beta were amplified from RNA transcripts. The primer set for the first-round RT-PCR of the TCR CDR3 was HTBI. TCRdb called the multiplex PCR reads again in MiXCR, with one record for every CDR3 protein. The sample lists over 45,000 distinct CDR3 sequences, roughly half occurring once. At least ten counts were recorded for this clonotype.

The sequenced sample was blood. The clonotype comes from a woman aged 45-60 years with Graves' ophthalmopathy. The chain combines TRBV5-6 with TRBJ2-2, with 8 bases matching TRBD2. CDR3 coding DNA: TGTGCCAGCAGCTTCGGGGGGGGCACCGGGGAGCTGTTTTTT. Translated: CASSFGGGTGELFF.